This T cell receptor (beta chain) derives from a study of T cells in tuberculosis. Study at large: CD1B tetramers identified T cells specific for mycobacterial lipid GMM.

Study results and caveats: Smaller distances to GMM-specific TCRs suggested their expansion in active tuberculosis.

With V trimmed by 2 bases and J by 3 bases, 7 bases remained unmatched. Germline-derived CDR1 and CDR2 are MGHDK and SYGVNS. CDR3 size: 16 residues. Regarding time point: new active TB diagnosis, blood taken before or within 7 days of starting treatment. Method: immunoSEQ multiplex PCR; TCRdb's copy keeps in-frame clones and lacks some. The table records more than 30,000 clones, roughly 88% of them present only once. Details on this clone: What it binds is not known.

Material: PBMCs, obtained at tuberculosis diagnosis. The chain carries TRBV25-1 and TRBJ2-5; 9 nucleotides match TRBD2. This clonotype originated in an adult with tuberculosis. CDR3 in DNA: TGTGCCAGCAGTGAACAACCGGGACTAGCTGAAGAGACCCAGTACTTC. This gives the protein CASSEQPGLAEETQYF. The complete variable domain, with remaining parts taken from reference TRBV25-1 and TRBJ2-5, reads EADIYQTPRYLVIGTGKKITLECSQTMGHDKMYWYQQDPGMELHLIHYSYGVNSTEKGDLSSESTVSRIRTEHFPLTLESARPSHTSQYLCASSEQPGLAEETQYFGPGTRLLVL.